Presented here are 30 T cell receptor beta chains from one specimen sequenced in a study of control samples from healthy donors and cancer patients. Assay used: immunoSEQ multiplex PCR; TCRdb lists only in-frame clones, some missing. This table has over 200,000 clones, about four fifths appearing once. Material for sequencing was PBMCs. Receptors were obtained from a woman aged 55-75 years with lung cancer.

This clone has a single count. This chain links TRBV24-1 with TRBJ2-1, with TRBD1 identical over 8 bases. Germline assignment: CDR1 KGHDR and CDR2 SFDVKD. J gave up 3 bases and V 1 base, and 7 bases lay outside the gene matches. This CDR3 region has 17 residues. Here the CDR3 reads CATSDFGSRGLYNEQFF. In nucleotides, the CDR3 is TGTGCCACCAGTGATTTCGGAAGCAGGGGGCTCTACAATGAGCAGTTCTTC.

This sequence joins TRBV30 and TRBJ1-1; no firm D call. Looked up from germline, CDR1 is GTSNPN and CDR2 is SVGIG (reference sequence). The CDR3 length is 18 residues. V was shortened by 1 base and J by 0 bases, with 21 bases between the two germline ends. Here the CDR3 DNA reads TGTGCCTGGAGTGGCGGGAGGTCCAACATTGATCTGAACACTGAAGCTTTCTTT. Protein: CAWSGGRSNIDLNTEAFF.

The V gene is TRBV6-5, the J gene TRBJ1-6; TRBD1 matches at 7 bases. CDR1 MNHEY and CDR2 SVGAGI come from the germline V gene. The CDR3 sequence is 15 residues long. Trimming removed 2 bases from V and 6 bases from J; junction bases left unmatched: 4. CDR3 in amino acids: CASSYAQGVNSPLHF. CDR3 coding DNA: TGTGCCAGCAGTTACGCCCAGGGGGTTAATTCACCCCTCCACTTT.

The chain carries TRBV7-6 and TRBJ2-3; TRBD2 agrees at 7 bases. There are 15 residues in the CDR3. Trimming at V came to 1 base and at J to 6 bases, leaving 7 bases not matched to a gene. CDR1 is SGHVS and CDR2 is FNYEAQ in the germline V gene. CDR3 amino acids: CASSLERGVSDTQYF. The CDR3 DNA reads TGTGCCAGCAGCTTAGAGCGGGGAGTTTCGGATACGCAGTATTTT.

The gene calls are TRBV11-2 and TRBJ2-1, with D possibly TRBD1 on 5 matching bases. CDR3 length: 12 residues. Trimming removed 6 bases at V and 4 bases at J, with 7 bases between. Germline assignment: CDR1 SGHAT and CDR2 FQNNGV. CDR3 DNA sequence: TGTGCCAGCAGTCCAGGGTACAATGAGCAGTTCTTC. Residues: CASSPGYNEQFF.

The rearrangement uses TRBV30 and TRBJ2-2; TRBD1 aligns across 10 bases. The CDR3 contains 19 residues. CDR1 and CDR2 from the germline V gene are GTSNPN and SVGIG (reference sequence). With V trimmed by 3 bases and J by 6 bases, 19 bases remained unmatched. CDR3 coding DNA: TGTGCCTGGAGACCCATGTGGGACAGGGGCCAGGGAAACGCCGGGGAGCTGTTTTTT. Translating it yields CAWRPMWDRGQGNAGELFF.

The chain has TRBV29-1 and TRBJ2-3; D is perhaps TRBD1 or TRBD2 (5 bases each). Trimming shortened V by 7 bases and J by 0 bases, and 14 bases separated the two germline ends. The CDR3 contains 14 residues. Germline CDR1 is SQVTM and CDR2 is ANQGSEA. The CDR3 spells CSALRDVSTDTQYF. In DNA form, the CDR3 reads TGCAGCGCCCTCCGGGACGTTAGCACAGATACGCAGTATTTT.

This clone was detected only once. The V and J genes are TRBV18 and TRBJ2-5; D not resolved. The CDR3 is made up of 15 amino acids. Between the trimmed V and J ends, which lost 2 bases and 0 bases, there was a span of 10 bases. Germline CDR1 KGHSH, CDR2 LQKENI. CDR3 coding DNA: TGTGCCAGCTCACCAAACGGCGGCCACCAAGAGACCCAGTACTTC. Protein: CASSPNGGHQETQYF.

V is TRBV5-6 and J is TRBJ1-1, with D uncertain. Germline CDR1 and CDR2: SGHDT and YYEEEE. The length of the CDR3 is 17 residues. Trimming stripped 1 base from V and 0 bases from J, with 16 bases between. As DNA, the CDR3 is TGTGCCAGCAGCTTGTTTGAGGGATTGAGGCTGAACACTGAAGCTTTCTTT. Amino acid sequence: CASSLFEGLRLNTEAFF.

This clone was detected many times. This chain uses TRBV24-1 with TRBJ2-5; 9 positions agree with TRBD1. Germline V gives CDR1 KGHDR, CDR2 SFDVKD. V was clipped by 3 bases and J by 2 bases; unmatched bases: 6. The CDR3 has 16 amino acids. This chain's CDR3 is CATSDTTDRGQETQYF. The CDR3 coding sequence is TGTGCCACCAGTGATACGACAGACAGGGGGCAAGAGACCCAGTACTTC.

The chain has TRBV24-1 and TRBJ2-3, with 7 bases that match TRBD2. The CDR3 sequence is 16 residues long. With V trimmed by 4 bases and J by 3 bases, 9 bases remained unmatched. Germline lookup yields CDR1 KGHDR and CDR2 SFDVKD. The CDR3 DNA reads as TGTGCCACCAGTGACTCCCTTGGGGGAGGGACAGATACGCAGTATTTT. As protein: CATSDSLGGGTDTQYF.

Written as DNA, the CDR3 is TGTGCCAGCAGGGATAATGGCTACACCTTC. It yields the protein CASRDNGYTF. The rearrangement joins TRBV6-5 to TRBJ1-2; D remains unclear. Germline loops: CDR1 MNHEY, CDR2 SVGAGI. The CDR3 is made up of 10 amino acids. V lost 6 bases, J lost 6 bases, and 5 bases lay in between.

The V gene is TRBV12-5, the J gene TRBJ1-2; no clear D gene. The V and J ends lost 7 bases and 1 base respectively, with 10 bases between them. CDR3 length: 13 residues. Germline CDR1 LGHNT, CDR2 FRNRAP. The CDR3 DNA follows: TGTGCTAGTGTGTCCGGACTTAACTATGGCTACACCTTC. Its protein is CASVSGLNYGYTF.

The gene calls are TRBV28 and TRBJ2-5, with D possibly called TRBD1 or TRBD2 (5 bases each). This CDR3 has 15 amino acids. CDR1 and CDR2 from the germline V gene are MDHEN and SYDVKM. Trimming took 4 bases from V and 2 from J, leaving 14 bases between them. CDR3 sequence: CASSYLRDGQETQYF. CDR3 in DNA: TGTGCCAGCAGTTACCTCCGGGACGGACAAGAGACCCAGTACTTC.

This clone has just a few counts. The rearrangement joins TRBV5-6 to TRBJ2-7; D remains unclear. With 4 bases removed from V and 6 bases from J, the gap between germline ends came to 17 bases. Germline V lookup: CDR1 SGHDT, CDR2 YYEEEE. The CDR3 is 14 amino acids. The CDR3 sequence: CASSLRQASPEQYF. The CDR3 nucleotides are TGTGCCAGCAGCCTCAGGCAGGCCAGCCCCGAGCAGTACTTC. Together with reference TRBV5-6 and TRBJ2-7, the CDR3 gives the full variable domain: DAGVTQSPTHLIKTRGQQVTLRCSPKSGHDTVSWYQQALGQGPQFIFQYYEEEERQRGNFPDRFSGHQFPNYSSELNVNALLLGDSALYLCASSLRQASPEQYFGPGTRLTVT.

The J gene is TRBJ1-5, the V gene TRBV27, with TRBD1 matching over 9 bases. This CDR3 is built from 14 residues. The J segment lost 5 bases and the V segment lost 5 bases, leaving 4 bases of the junction unmatched. The germline CDR1 and CDR2 sequences are MNHEY and SMNVEV (reference sequence). The DNA for the CDR3 is TGTGCCAGCAGTCCTGGGACAGGGTATCAGCCCCAGCATTTT. The encoded protein is CASSPGTGYQPQHF.

About this clone itself: The junction and the germline gene differ at one end; a read error may be behind it. The chain couples TRBV7-3 to TRBJ2-3; TRBD2 agrees at 8 bases. The CDR3 is made up of 14 amino acids. The germline CDR1 and CDR2 sequences are SGHTA and FQGTGA. The CDR3 spells CASSSSGSTDTQYF. The CDR3 DNA is TGTGCCAGCAGCTCAAGCGGGAGCACGGATACGCAGTATTTT.

V and J are TRBV3-1 (or the pseudogene TRBV3-2) and TRBJ2-5; TRBD2 is a possible D gene (5 bases). Germline loops: CDR1 LGHDT, CDR2 YNNKEL (reference sequence). The CDR3 spans 13 residues. Trimming stripped 2 bases from V and 5 bases from J, with 9 bases between. The chain's CDR3 is CASSQRGSETQYF. The DNA for the CDR3 is TGTGCCAGCAGCCAAAGAGGGTCGGAGACCCAGTACTTC.

J is TRBJ1-1 and V is TRBV7-2, with a possible D match to TRBD1 (5 bases). Germline values: CDR1 SGHTA, CDR2 FQGNSA. The CDR3 is 14 residues long. The V end was cut by 2 bases, the J end by 5 bases, with 12 bases between. The CDR3 loop is CASSLQAGGTEAFF. The CDR3 nucleotides are TGTGCCAGCAGCTTACAGGCGGGGGGAACTGAAGCTTTCTTT.

This chain uses TRBV3-1 (or the pseudogene TRBV3-2) with TRBJ2-7; 9 nucleotides line up with TRBD2. CDR1 and CDR2 from the germline V gene are LGHDT and YNNKEL (reference sequence). The CDR3 consists of 13 residues. V lost 4 bases, J lost 3 bases, and 1 base stayed unmatched. The CDR3 spells CASSPAGGYEQYF. The CDR3 coding sequence is TGTGCCAGCAGCCCAGCGGGAGGCTACGAGCAGTACTTC.

This rearrangement joins TRBV24-1 to TRBJ1-2, with D unresolved. The CDR3 is 12 residues long. CDR1 is KGHDR, CDR2 SFDVKD, per germline. V lost 9 bases, J lost 3 bases, and 10 bases lay in between. Here the CDR3 reads CATEDTYYGYTF. CDR3 DNA sequence: TGTGCCACCGAAGACACATACTATGGCTACACCTTC.

About this clone itself: The sample holds other DNA sequences that translate to the same CDR3. This chain links TRBV6-6 with TRBJ1-2; 10 bases fit TRBD1. Germline V CDR1 and CDR2: MNHNY, SVGAGI (reference sequence). V lost 5 bases to trimming and J lost 4 bases; unmatched junction nucleotides: 7. The CDR3 loop spans 15 amino acids. CDR3 bases: TGTGCCAGCAGTCCTGGACAGGGGGGAACCTATGGCTACACCTTC. Protein: CASSPGQGGTYGYTF.

This clone was seen a single time. This rearrangement joins TRBV5-1 to TRBJ1-2; D is uncertain. This CDR3 region has 12 residues. CDR1 and CDR2 (germline): SGHRS, YFSETQ. The ends were cut back, 0 bases at V and 5 bases at J, with 5 bases in the middle. CDR3 region: CASSLVGYGYTF. In DNA form, the CDR3 reads TGCGCCAGCAGCTTGGTGGGGTATGGCTACACCTTC.

J is TRBJ1-2 and V is TRBV5-1, with no clear D. There are 14 residues in the CDR3. V was pared by 3 bases and J by 0 bases, with 9 bases between. Germline values: CDR1 SGHRS, CDR2 YFSETQ. The CDR3 here is CASSSQSSNYGYTF. The CDR3 DNA is TGCGCCAGCAGCTCCCAATCCTCTAACTATGGCTACACCTTC. Variable domain in full (rest from reference TRBV5-1 and TRBJ1-2): KAGVTQTPRYLIKTRGQQVTLSCSPISGHRSVSWYQQTPGQGLQFLFEYFSETQRNKGNFPGRFSGRQFSNSRSEMNVSTLELGDSALYLCASSSQSSNYGYTFGSGTRLTVV.

The rearrangement joins TRBV4-1 to TRBJ1-4; the D gene is possibly TRBD1 (5 bases). Germline loops: CDR1 MGHRA, CDR2 YSYEKL. This CDR3 is 15 amino acids long. V was shortened by 1 base and J by 7 bases, with 13 bases between the two germline ends. CDR3 protein: CASSQGAAGREKLFF. Here the CDR3 DNA reads TGCGCCAGCAGCCAAGGTGCGGCAGGGCGTGAAAAACTGTTTTTT.

The V and J genes are TRBV6-1 and TRBJ1-2, with D hard to call. Per the germline V gene, CDR1 is MNHNS and CDR2 is SASEGT. V dropped 2 bases and J dropped 6 bases, with 13 bases sitting between them. The CDR3 spans 14 residues. CDR3: CASSERPQTDGYTF. In DNA, the CDR3 is TGTGCCAGCAGTGAACGGCCGCAGACTGATGGCTACACCTTC.

The V gene is TRBV30, the J gene TRBJ2-7, with 7 bases matching TRBD2. This CDR3 region has 14 residues. V lost 0 bases to trimming and J lost 3 bases; unmatched junction nucleotides: 5. Germline CDR1 and CDR2: GTSNPN and SVGIG (reference sequence). The CDR3 loop reads CAWSVSGNRYEQYF. CDR3 nucleotides: TGTGCCTGGAGTGTAAGCGGGAACCGCTACGAGCAGTACTTC.

This chain uses TRBV27 with TRBJ2-1; possibly TRBD2 for D (6 bases). This CDR3 spans 12 amino acids. Per the germline V gene, CDR1 is MNHEY and CDR2 is SMNVEV (reference sequence). V shed 3 bases and J shed 9 bases, with 9 bases lying between them. As DNA, the CDR3 is TGTGCCAGCAGTTTTACGGAGGGTGAGCAGTTCTTC. It specifies CASSFTEGEQFF.

The V call is TRBV19, the J call TRBJ1-1; maybe TRBD1 (5 bases). The ends were cut back, 3 bases at V and 2 bases at J, with 16 bases in the middle. The CDR3 sequence is 16 residues long. Germline CDR1 reads LNHDA; CDR2 reads SQIVND (reference sequence). The CDR3 is CASSMRTRQPNTEAFF. In nucleotides, the CDR3 is TGTGCCAGTAGTATGAGGACAAGACAACCCAACACTGAAGCTTTCTTT.

This chain uses TRBV5-6 with TRBJ2-1, with 7 bases matching TRBD2. J was trimmed by 8 bases and V by 0 bases; bases with no gene match: 5. CDR1 and CDR2 from the germline V gene are SGHDT and YYEEEE. CDR3 size: 14 residues. The CDR3 bases are TGTGCCAGCAGCTTGGGACTAGCTTCCCATGAGCAGTTCTTC. Its protein is CASSLGLASHEQFF.